This TCR beta chain was documented in a study of early T cells in non-severe SARS-CoV-2 infection. As for the study in general: Sequenced material consisted of bulk RNA (from unsorted whole blood), and chains were unpaired. The study's findings and limits: Anti-spike CD8 responses were favored by VDJdb matching, which missed private and CD4 specificities.

Attachment of unique molecular identifiers to individual cDNA molecules was performed. TCRdb redid the calling of the 5' RACE reads with MiXCR, one entry per CDR3 protein. The sample carries some 63,000 distinct CDR3 sequences, 10% to 15% recorded once. With respect to this clonotype: Antigen specificity is unknown.

This CDR3 has 14 residues. Between the trimmed V and J ends, which lost 5 bases and 6 bases, there was a span of 15 bases. Germline assignment: CDR1 SNHLY and CDR2 FYNNEI. The chain uses TRBV2 and TRBJ2-3, with D perhaps TRBD1 or TRBD2 (5 bases each). What was sequenced was whole blood. The clonotype originates from an adult who was a healthcare worker with PCR-confirmed SARS-CoV-2 infection or an uninfected control (not recorded which). CDR3 sequence: CASSTDGGGDTQYF. Written as DNA, the CDR3 is TGTGCCAGCAGTACAGATGGGGGTGGTGATACGCAGTATTTT. Full variable domain (outside the CDR3, taken from reference TRBV2 and TRBJ2-3): EPEVTQTPSHQVTQMGQEVILRCVPISNHLYFYWYRQILGQKVEFLVSFYNNEISEKSEIFDDQFSVERPDGSNFTLKIRSTKLEDSAMYFCASSTDGGGDTQYFGPGTRLTVL.